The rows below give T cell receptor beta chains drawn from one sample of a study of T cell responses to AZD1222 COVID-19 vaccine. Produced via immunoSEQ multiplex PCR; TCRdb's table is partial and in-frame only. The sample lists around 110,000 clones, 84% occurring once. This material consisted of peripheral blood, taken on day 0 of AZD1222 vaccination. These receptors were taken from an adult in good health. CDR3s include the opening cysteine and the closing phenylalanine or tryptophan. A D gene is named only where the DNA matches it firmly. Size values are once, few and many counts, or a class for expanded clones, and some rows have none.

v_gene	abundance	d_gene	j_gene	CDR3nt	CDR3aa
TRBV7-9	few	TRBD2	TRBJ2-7	TGTGCCAGCAGCCCTCGGGAGGGTCCCTACGAGCAGTACTTC	CASSPREGPYEQYF
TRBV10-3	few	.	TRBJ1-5	TGTGCCATCAGTGAAGGAAGGAACCAGCATTTT	CAISEGRNQHF
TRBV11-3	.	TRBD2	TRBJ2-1	TGTGCCAGCAGCTCTTCCTCTGGGACTAGCGGGAGGAATGAGCAGTTCTTC	CASSSSSGTSGRNEQFF
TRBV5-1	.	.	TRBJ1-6	TGCGCCAGCAGCTTGGAGGGAGCTGATTCACCCCTCCACTTT	CASSLEGADSPLHF
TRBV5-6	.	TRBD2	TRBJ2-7	TGTGCCAGCAGCTTGCCAACTAGCGGGAGTCTATCCGTGCAGTACTTC	CASSLPTSGSLSVQYF
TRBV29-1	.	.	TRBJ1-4	TGCAGCGCCCGGGACGCAGGGAGGGAAAAACTGTTTTTT	CSARDAGREKLFF
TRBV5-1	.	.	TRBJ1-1	TGCGCCAGCAGCTTTCAGGCGAACACTGAAGCTTTCTTT	CASSFQANTEAFF
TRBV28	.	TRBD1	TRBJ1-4	TGTGCCAGCAGCAAGACAGGGGGCGCAACTGAAAAACTGTTTTTT	CASSKTGGATEKLFF
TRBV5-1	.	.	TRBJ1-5	TGCGCCAGCAGCTTGGGCGGGCTTCAGCAGCCCCAGCATTTT	CASSLGGLQQPQHF
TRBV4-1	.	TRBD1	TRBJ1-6	TGCGCCAGCAGCCCGGACAGGGCAAATTCACCCCTCCACTTT	CASSPDRANSPLHF
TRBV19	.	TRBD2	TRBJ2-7	TGTGCCAGTAGTATTTTTGCGGGGGGGCTATACGAGCAGTACTTC	CASSIFAGGLYEQYF
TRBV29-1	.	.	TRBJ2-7	TGCAGCGTTGTAGAGGGGGGGCTGGGAGAGCAGTACTTC	CSVVEGGLGEQYF
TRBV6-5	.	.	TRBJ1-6	TGTGCCAGCACTCAGGGTTCCCTCAATTCACCCCTCCACTTT	CASTQGSLNSPLHF
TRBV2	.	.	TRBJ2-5	TGTGCCAGCAGCCCCGGGACCCAGTACTTC	CASSPGTQYF
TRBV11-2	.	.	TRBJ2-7	TGTGCCAGCAGCTTAGCCGGATTCTCCTACGAGCAGTACTTC	CASSLAGFSYEQYF
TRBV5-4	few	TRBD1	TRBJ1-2	TGTGCCAGCAGCTGGGGACAGACGAACTATGGCTACACCTTC	CASSWGQTNYGYTF
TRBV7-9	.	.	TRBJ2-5	TGTGCCAGCAGTCTACAAGAGACCCAGTACTTC	CASSLQETQYF
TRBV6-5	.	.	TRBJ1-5	TGTGCCAGCAGTTTACACGGAAATCAGCCCCAGCATTTT	CASSLHGNQPQHF
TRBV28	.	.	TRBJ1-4	TGTGCCAGCAGGACCCCAGGGGAAAGGCGAGAGCTGTTTTTT	CASRTPGERRELFF
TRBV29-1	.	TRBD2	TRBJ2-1	TGCAGCCCTTCTTGGGAGGGCCATCAGTTCTTC	CSPSWEGHQFF
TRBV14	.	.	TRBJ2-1	TGTGCCAGCAGCCAGACCTTGTACAACAATGAGCAGTTCTTC	CASSQTLYNNEQFF
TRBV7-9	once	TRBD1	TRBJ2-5	TGTGCCAGCAGCTTAGGGGACAGGGGGCAGCGAGAGACCCAGTACTTC	CASSLGDRGQRETQYF
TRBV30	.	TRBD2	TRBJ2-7	TGTGCCTGGAGCATTCCGGGACTAGCGGTATACGAGCAGTACTTC	CAWSIPGLAVYEQYF
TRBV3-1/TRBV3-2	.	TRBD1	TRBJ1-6	TGTGCCAGCAGCCAAAGTCTGCCCGGGACAGGGGATATCTCCTATAATTCACCCCTCCACTTT	CASSQSLPGTGDISYNSPLHF
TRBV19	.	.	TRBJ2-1	TGTGCCAGTAATCCCACTTGGGGCTACAATGAGCAGTTCTTC	CASNPTWGYNEQFF
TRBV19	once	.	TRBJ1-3	TGTGCCAGTAGTGGGCACGGTTCCTGGAACACCATATATTTT	CASSGHGSWNTIYF
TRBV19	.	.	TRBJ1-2	TGTGCAGCCCGGGCCAGGGTTTATGGCTACACCTTC	CAARARVYGYTF
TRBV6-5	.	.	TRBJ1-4	TGTGCCAGCAGGGGCGCTAATGAAAAACTGTTTTTT	CASRGANEKLFF
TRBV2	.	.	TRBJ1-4	TGTGCCAGCGGGAGGACCGGGGATGAAAAACTGTTTTTT	CASGRTGDEKLFF
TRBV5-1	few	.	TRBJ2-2	TGCGCCAGCAGCTTTGCGTCCGGGGAGCTGTTTTTT	CASSFASGELFF
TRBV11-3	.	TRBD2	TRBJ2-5	TGTGCCAGCAGCTCGGGACTAGAAGAGACCCAGTACTTC	CASSSGLEETQYF
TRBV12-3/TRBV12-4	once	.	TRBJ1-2	TGTGCCAGCAGTTTGGAGAGTTTAAGAGGCTACACCTTC	CASSLESLRGYTF
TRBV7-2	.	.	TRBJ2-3	TGTGCCAGCAGCGGTACCGCCGGGGCAACAGATACGCAGTATTTT	CASSGTAGATDTQYF
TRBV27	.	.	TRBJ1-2	TGTGCCAGCAGACAGGGATTCAGCTATGGCTACACCTTC	CASRQGFSYGYTF
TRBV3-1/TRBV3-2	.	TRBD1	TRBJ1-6	TGTGCCAGCAGCCAATCGAGAACAGGGGATTCACCCCTCCACTTT	CASSQSRTGDSPLHF
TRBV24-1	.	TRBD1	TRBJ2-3	TGTGCCACCAGTGAGGCAGGGGGAACAGATACGCAGTATTTT	CATSEAGGTDTQYF
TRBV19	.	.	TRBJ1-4	TGTGCCAGTTCTACAGGGAATGAAAAACTGTTTTTT	CASSTGNEKLFF
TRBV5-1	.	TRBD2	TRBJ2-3	TGCGCCAGCAGCTTGCTCGGGGGGGCTAGCACAGATACGCAGTATTTT	CASSLLGGASTDTQYF
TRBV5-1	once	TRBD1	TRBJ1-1	TGCGCCAGCAGACGTGGACAGGGATCGGCGAACACTGAAGCTTTCTTT	CASRRGQGSANTEAFF
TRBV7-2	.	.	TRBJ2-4	TGTGCCAGCAGCTACCGGGACACCCAAAACATTCAGTACTTC	CASSYRDTQNIQYF
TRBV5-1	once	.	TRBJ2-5	TGCGCCAGCAGTCACGAAGAGACCCAGTACTTC	CASSHEETQYF
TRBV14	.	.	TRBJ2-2	TGTGCCAGCAGTCCACAGGCCGGGGAGCTGTTTTTT	CASSPQAGELFF
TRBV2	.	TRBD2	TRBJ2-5	TGTGCCAGCAGTTGGACTAGCGGGAGTTTCGGAGAGACCCAGTACTTC	CASSWTSGSFGETQYF
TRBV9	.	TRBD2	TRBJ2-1	TGTGCCAGCAGCTCCCGACTAGCGGGGGGCAGCTACAATGAGCAGTTCTTC	CASSSRLAGGSYNEQFF
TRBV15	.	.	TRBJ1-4	TGTGCCACCAGCAGATACCCTGCAGGACAAGCAACTAATGAAAAACTGTTTTTT	CATSRYPAGQATNEKLFF
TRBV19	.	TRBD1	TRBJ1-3	TGTGCCTGCGGACAGGGATTGGGCGGAAACACCATATATTTT	CACGQGLGGNTIYF
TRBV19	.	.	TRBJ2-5	TGTGCCAGTAGTATGGGTGACAGACAAGAGACCCAGTACTTC	CASSMGDRQETQYF
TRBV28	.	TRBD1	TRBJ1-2	TGTGCCAGCAGTGGGGGACAGGGGGTATATGGCTACACCTTC	CASSGGQGVYGYTF
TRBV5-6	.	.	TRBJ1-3	TGTGCCAGCAGCTCCGTCGGGGAAGAAAAGGGAAACACCATATATTTT	CASSSVGEEKGNTIYF
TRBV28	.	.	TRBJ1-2	TGTGCCAGCAGTCCCTCCGATTATGGCTACACCTTC	CASSPSDYGYTF
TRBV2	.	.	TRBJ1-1	TGTGCCAGCACGGGGCAGGAGGAGATGAAGCTCTTCTTT	CASTGQEEMKLFF
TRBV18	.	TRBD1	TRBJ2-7	TGTGCCAGCTCTCTGGGGCAGGGGGATGTCTACGAGCAGTACTTC	CASSLGQGDVYEQYF
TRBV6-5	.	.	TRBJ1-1	TGTGCCAGCAGTACACCACAGGCGAACACTGAAGCTTTCTTT	CASSTPQANTEAFF
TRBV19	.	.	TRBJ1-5	TGTGCCAGTAATTCGGGTTATAGCAATCAGCCCCAGCATTTT	CASNSGYSNQPQHF
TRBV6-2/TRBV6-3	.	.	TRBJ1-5	TGTGCCAGCAGTTATCCGCATGACAATCAGCCCCAGCATTTT	CASSYPHDNQPQHF